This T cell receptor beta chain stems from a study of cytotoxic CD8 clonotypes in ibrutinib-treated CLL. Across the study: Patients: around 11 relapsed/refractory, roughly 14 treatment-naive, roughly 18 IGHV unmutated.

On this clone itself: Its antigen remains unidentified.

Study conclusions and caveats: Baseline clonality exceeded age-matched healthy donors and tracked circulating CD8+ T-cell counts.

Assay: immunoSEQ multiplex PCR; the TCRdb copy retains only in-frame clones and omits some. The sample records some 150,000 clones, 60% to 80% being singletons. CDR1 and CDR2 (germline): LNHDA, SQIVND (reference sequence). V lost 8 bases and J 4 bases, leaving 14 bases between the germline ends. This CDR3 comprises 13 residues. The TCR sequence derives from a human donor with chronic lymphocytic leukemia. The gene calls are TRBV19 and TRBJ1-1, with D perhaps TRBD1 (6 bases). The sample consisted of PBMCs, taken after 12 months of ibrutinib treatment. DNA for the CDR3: TGTGCCAGTGTCGGGGGCTGGAGCACTGAAGCTTTCTTT. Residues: CASVGGWSTEAFF.